Sequencing of this TCR beta chain was carried out in a study of beta chain features in type 1 diabetes. V gave up 0 bases and J gave up 7 bases, with 14 bases separating them. The CDR3 totals 15 residues. Germline CDR1 is SGHTA and CDR2 is FQGNSA. Isolated RNA was reverse transcribed in full, so expressed TCRB transcripts were sequenced. Generated by immunoSEQ multiplex PCR, the TCRdb table keeps only in-frame clones and is missing some. Here the sample spans around 430,000 clones, around 30% being singletons. Sequencing input: naive CD4+ T cells from blood. The rearrangement links TRBV7-2 to TRBJ2-3; perhaps TRBD1 as D (6 bases). The receptor was isolated from a man between 18 and 35 years old in good health. In DNA form, the CDR3 reads TGTGCCAGCAGCTTAGCGTGGACAGCAACTTATACGCAGTATTTT. This codes for CASSLAWTATYTQYF.